The present entry profiles one T cell receptor beta chain with its context. The record originates from a study of cytomegalovirus exposure and HLA in healthy donors. After removal of 2 bases from V and 5 bases from J, the junction contained 15 bases not matched to a gene. This CDR3 contains 19 residues. Germline V CDR1 and CDR2: MRHNA, SNTAGT. Here immunoSEQ multiplex PCR was the method, and the copy in TCRdb shows in-frame clones only, minus some. The sample shows about 120,000 clones, about 85% of them seen only once. Sequenced input: PBMCs. The chain links TRBV6-4 to TRBJ1-1; 12 bases agree with TRBD1. The sequence came from a woman aged 30 to 39 in good health and CMV-seronegative. In DNA form, the CDR3 reads TGTGCCAGCAGTGACCAACCGTTTCCGGGACAGGGGGCCGGAACTGAAGCTTTCTTT. It specifies CASSDQPFPGQGAGTEAFF.